The following is a T cell receptor beta chain sequence with its context. The sample comes from a study of T cells in Graves' hyperthyroidism and ophthalmopathy. Study as a whole: Peripheral blood collection took place at initial diagnosis, before any treatment.

The CDR3 has 15 amino acids. The germline V gene has CDR1 SGHTA and CDR2 FQGNSA. V gave up 5 bases and J gave up 3 bases; unmatched junction bases: 4. TCR beta CDR3 regions were amplified from RNA. In the first-round RT-PCR of the TCR CDR3, the HTBI primer set was used. TCRdb reanalysed the multiplex PCR reads using MiXCR and keeps one entry per CDR3 protein. The sample shows some 800,000 distinct CDR3 sequences, about 38% of them seen only once. This sequence originates from a man aged 18 to 30 with Graves' hyperthyroidism. The sample comprised blood. The rearrangement links TRBV7-2 to TRBJ2-5, with 12 bases aligning to TRBD1. The CDR3 region is CASSLGTGGKETQYF. DNA for the CDR3: TGTGCCAGCAGCCTCGGGACAGGGGGCAAAGAGACCCAGTACTTC. Filled out from reference TRBV7-2 and TRBJ2-5, the complete variable domain reads GAGVSQSPSNKVTEKGKDVELRCDPISGHTALYWYRQSLGQGLEFLIYFQGNSAPDKSGLPSDRFSAERTGGSVSTLTIQRTQQEDSAVYLCASSLGTGGKETQYFGPGTRLLVL.